What follows are 4 T cell receptor beta chains derived from one specimen sequenced in a study of T cells in Graves' hyperthyroidism and ophthalmopathy. Amplification targeted TCR beta CDR3 regions from RNA transcripts. Carried out on the TCR CDR3, a first-round RT-PCR used the HTBI primer set. TCRdb reanalysed the multiplex PCR reads using MiXCR and keeps one entry per CDR3 protein. The sample lists under 550,000 distinct CDR3 sequences, approximately 13% occurring once. The sequencing sample was made of blood. All receptors derive from a woman aged 18 to 35 with Graves' hyperthyroidism.

This clonotype was detected only a few times. The chain couples TRBV18 to TRBJ1-3; D possibly corresponds to TRBD1 (5 bases). CDR1 and CDR2 from the germline V gene are KGHSH and LQKENI. The CDR3 has 14 amino acids. Trimming left V 6 bases short and J 4 bases short, with 13 bases between. CDR3 bases: TGTGCCAGCTCCACCGGGGCTTCAGGAAACACCATATATTTT. Its protein product is CASSTGASGNTIYF.

This clonotype has ten or more counts. V and J are TRBV12-3 or TRBV12-4 and TRBJ2-7; D may be TRBD1 (5 bases). The CDR3 runs to 15 residues. V shed 8 bases and J shed 4 bases, with 21 bases lying between them. The DNA for the CDR3 is TGTGCCAGCCAAGCCAGTAGGGGAATCGGGTACGAGCAGTACTTC. The encoded protein is CASQASRGIGYEQYF.

The chain recombines TRBV6-2 or TRBV6-3 with TRBJ2-5; TRBD2 matches 9 bases. V gave up 5 bases and J gave up 1 base; unmatched junction bases: 8. CDR1 and CDR2 from the germline V gene are MNHEY and SVGEGT. The CDR3 has 16 amino acids. This chain's CDR3 is CASSRPIAGAQETQYF. DNA of the CDR3: TGTGCCAGCAGTCGACCTATAGCGGGAGCCCAAGAGACCCAGTACTTC.

The genes are TRBV27 and TRBJ1-6, with D unresolved. The CDR3 runs to 16 residues. The V gene's germline CDR1 is MNHEY and CDR2 SMNVEV (reference sequence). Between the trimmed V and J ends, which lost 3 bases and 0 bases, there was a span of 9 bases. The DNA for the CDR3 is TGTGCCAGCAGTTTGGAGGGCGGCTCCTATAATTCACCCCTCCACTTT. It encodes CASSLEGGSYNSPLHF.